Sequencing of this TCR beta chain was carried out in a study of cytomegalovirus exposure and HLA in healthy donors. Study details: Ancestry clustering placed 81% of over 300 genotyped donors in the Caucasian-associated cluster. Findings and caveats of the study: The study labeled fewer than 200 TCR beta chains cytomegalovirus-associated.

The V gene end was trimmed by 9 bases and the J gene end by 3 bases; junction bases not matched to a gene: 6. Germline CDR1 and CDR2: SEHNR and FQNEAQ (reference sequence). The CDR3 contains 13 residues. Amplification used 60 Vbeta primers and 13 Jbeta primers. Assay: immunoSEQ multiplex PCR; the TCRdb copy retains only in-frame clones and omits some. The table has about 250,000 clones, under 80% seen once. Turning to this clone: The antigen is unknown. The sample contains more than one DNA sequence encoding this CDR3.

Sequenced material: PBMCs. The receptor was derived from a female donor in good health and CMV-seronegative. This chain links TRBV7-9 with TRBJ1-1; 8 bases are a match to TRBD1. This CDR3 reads CASREDRDTEAFF. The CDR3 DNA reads TGTGCCAGTAGGGAGGACAGGGACACTGAAGCTTTCTTT.